This record concerns one T cell receptor (beta chain) sequence. The source of the sample is a study of shared clonotypes between healthy human individuals. The length of the CDR3 is 15 residues. Germline CDR1 is SGHNT and CDR2 is YYREEE (reference sequence). Trimming shortened V by 0 bases and J by 4 bases, and 13 bases separated the two germline ends. The authors ran the assay at deep level. TCRdb's table, derived via immunoSEQ multiplex PCR, lists solely in-frame clones and lacks some. The sample includes more than 2 million clones, about 94% of them seen just once. Specimen: naive CD4+ T cells sorted from blood. Subset given: CD45RA+ positively selected. The J gene is TRBJ2-5, the V gene TRBV5-4; TRBD2 might be the D (6 bases). The source of this sequence is a young man in good health. For the CDR3, the DNA is TGTGCCAGCAGCTTGGAACTAGCTCCCGTAGAGACCCAGTACTTC. This codes for CASSLELAPVETQYF.